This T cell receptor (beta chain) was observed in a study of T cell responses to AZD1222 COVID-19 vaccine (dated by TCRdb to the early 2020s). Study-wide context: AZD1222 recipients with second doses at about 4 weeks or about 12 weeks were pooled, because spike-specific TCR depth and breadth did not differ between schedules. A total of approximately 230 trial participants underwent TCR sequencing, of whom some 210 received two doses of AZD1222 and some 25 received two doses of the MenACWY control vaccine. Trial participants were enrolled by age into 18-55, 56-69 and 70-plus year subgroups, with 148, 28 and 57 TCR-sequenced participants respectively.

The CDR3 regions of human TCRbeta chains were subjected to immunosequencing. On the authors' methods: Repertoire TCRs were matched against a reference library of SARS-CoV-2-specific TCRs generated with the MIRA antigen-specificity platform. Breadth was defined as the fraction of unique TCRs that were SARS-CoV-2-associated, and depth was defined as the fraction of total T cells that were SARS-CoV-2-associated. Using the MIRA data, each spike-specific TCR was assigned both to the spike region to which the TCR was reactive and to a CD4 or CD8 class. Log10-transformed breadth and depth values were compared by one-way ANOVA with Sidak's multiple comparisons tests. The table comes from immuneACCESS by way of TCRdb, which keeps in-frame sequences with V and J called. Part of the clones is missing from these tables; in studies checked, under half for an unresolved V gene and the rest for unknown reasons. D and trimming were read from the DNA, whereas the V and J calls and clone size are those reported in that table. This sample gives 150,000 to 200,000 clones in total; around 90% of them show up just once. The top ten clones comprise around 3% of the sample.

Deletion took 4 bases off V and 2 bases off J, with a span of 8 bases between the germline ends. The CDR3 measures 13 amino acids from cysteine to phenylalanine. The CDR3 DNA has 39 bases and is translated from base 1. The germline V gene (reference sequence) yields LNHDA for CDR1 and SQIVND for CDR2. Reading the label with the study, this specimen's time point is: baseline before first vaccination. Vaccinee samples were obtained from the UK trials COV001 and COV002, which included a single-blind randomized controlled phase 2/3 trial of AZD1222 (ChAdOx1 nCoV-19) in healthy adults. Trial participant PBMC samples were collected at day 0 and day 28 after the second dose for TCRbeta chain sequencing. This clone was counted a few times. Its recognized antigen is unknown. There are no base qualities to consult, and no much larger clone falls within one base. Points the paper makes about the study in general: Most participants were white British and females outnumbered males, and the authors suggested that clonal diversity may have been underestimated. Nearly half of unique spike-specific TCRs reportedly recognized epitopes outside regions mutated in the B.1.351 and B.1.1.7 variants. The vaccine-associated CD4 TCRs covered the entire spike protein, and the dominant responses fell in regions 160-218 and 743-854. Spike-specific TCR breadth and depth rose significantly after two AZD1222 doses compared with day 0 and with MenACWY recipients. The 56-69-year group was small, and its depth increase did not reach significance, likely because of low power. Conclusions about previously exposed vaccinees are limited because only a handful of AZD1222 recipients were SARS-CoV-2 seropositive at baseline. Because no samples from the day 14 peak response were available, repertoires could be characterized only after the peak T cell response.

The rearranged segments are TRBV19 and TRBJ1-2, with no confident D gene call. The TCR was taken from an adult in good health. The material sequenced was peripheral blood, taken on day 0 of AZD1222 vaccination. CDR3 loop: CASSSSANYGYTF. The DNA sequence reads TGTGCCAGTAGTAGTAGCGCGAACTATGGCTACACCTTC.